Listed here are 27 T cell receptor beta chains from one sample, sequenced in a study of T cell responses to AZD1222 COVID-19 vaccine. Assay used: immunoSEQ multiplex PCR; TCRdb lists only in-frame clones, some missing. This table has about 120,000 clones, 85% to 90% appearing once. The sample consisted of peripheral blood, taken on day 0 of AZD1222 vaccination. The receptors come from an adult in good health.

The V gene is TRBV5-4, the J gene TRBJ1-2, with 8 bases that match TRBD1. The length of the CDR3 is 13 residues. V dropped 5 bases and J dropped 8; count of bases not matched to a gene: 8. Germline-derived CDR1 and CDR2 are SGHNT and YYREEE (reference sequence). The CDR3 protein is CASSQDRERGYTF. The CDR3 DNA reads TGTGCCAGCAGTCAGGACAGGGAAAGAGGCTACACCTTC.

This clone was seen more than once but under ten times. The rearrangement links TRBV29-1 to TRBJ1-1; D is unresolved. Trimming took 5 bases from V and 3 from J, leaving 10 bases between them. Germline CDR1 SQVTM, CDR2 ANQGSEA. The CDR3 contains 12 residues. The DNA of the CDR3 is TGCAGCGTTTTAGTAGGAGACACTGAAGCTTTCTTT. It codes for CSVLVGDTEAFF.

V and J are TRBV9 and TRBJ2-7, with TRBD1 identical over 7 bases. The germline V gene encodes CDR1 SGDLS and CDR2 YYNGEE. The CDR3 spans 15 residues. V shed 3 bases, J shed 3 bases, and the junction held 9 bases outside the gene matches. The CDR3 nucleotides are TGTGCCAGCAGCGCTAAAACCGGGACAGTCTACGAGCAGTACTTC. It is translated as CASSAKTGTVYEQYF.

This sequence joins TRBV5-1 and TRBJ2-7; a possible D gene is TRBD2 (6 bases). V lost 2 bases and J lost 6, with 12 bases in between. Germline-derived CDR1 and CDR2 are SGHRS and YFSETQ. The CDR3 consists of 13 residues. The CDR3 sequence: CASSFRDSGEQYF. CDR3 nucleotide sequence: TGCGCCAGCAGCTTCCGGGACTCTGGCGAGCAGTACTTC.

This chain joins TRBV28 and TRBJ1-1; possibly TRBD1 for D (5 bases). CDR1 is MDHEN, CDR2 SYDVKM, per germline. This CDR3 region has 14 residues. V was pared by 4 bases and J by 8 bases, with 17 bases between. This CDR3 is CASSSGTPMPEAFF. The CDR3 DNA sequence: TGTGCCAGCAGTTCGGGGACCCCTATGCCAGAAGCTTTCTTT.

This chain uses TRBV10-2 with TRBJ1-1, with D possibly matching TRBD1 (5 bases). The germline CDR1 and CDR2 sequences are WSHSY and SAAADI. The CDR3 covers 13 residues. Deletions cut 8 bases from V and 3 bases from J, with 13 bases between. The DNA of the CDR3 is TGCGCCAGCGGGGGGGGAATGGACACTGAAGCTTTCTTT. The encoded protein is CASGGGMDTEAFF.

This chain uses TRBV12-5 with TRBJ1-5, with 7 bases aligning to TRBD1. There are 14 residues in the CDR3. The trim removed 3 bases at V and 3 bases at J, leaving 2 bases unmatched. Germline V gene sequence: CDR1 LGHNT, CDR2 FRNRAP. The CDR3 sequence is CASGLGQVNQPQHF. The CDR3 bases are TGTGCTAGTGGTTTAGGACAGGTCAATCAGCCCCAGCATTTT.

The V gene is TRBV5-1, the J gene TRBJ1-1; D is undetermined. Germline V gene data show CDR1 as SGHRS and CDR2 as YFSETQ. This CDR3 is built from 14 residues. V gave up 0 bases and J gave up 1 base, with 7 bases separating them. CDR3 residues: CASSLGSANTEAFF. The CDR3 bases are TGCGCCAGCAGCTTGGGTTCAGCGAACACTGAAGCTTTCTTT.

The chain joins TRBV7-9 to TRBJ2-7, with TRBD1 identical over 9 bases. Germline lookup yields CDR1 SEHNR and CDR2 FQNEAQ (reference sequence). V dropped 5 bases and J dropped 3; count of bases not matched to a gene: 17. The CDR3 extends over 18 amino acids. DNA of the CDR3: TGTGCCAGCAGCACCTATGGGGGAGGGACAGGGAAAATCTACGAGCAGTACTTC. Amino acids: CASSTYGGGTGKIYEQYF.

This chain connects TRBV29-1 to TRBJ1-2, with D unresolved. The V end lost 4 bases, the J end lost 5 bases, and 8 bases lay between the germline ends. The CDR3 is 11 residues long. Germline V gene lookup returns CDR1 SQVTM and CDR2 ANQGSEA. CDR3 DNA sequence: TGCAGCGTTGTCGAGGGATATGGCTACACCTTC. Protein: CSVVEGYGYTF.

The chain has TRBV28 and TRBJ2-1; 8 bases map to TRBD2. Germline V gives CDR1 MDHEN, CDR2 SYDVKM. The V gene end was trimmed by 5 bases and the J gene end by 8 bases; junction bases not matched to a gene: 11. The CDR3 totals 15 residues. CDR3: CASSGRGARRDEQFF. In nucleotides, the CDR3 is TGTGCCAGCAGTGGGCGGGGGGCACGACGCGATGAGCAGTTCTTC.

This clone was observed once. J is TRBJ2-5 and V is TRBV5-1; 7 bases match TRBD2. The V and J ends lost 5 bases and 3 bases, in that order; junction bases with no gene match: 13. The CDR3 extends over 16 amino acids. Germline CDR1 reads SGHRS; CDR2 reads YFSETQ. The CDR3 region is CASSETGLPLEETQYF. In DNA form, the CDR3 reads TGCGCCAGCAGTGAAACGGGACTACCACTAGAAGAGACCCAGTACTTC.

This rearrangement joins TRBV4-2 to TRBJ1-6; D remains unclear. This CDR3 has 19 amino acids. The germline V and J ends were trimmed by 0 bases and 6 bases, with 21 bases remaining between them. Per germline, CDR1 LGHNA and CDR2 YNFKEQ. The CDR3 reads CASSQELVVGQFSNSPLHF. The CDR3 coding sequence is TGTGCCAGCAGCCAAGAACTAGTAGTCGGGCAATTCTCTAATTCACCCCTCCACTTT.

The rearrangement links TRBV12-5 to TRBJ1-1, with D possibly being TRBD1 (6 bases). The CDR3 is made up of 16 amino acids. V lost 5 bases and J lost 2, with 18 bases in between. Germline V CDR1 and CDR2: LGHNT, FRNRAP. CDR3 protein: CASGRPKGGTNTEAFF. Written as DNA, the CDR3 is TGTGCTAGTGGTCGCCCCAAGGGGGGAACAAACACTGAAGCTTTCTTT.

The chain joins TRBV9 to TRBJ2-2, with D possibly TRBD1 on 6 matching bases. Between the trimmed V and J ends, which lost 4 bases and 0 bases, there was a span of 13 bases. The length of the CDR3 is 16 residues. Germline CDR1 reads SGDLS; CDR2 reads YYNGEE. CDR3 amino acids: CASSPHRDPNTGELFF. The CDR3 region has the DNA TGTGCCAGCAGCCCCCACAGGGACCCGAACACCGGGGAGCTGTTTTTT.

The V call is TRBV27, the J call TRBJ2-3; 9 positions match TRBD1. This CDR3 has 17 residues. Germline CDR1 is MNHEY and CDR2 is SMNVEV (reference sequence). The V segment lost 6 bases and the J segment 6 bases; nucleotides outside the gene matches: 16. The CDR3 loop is CASRPPRGTGLGDTQYF. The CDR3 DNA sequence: TGTGCCAGCAGACCACCCCGCGGGACAGGGTTGGGTGATACGCAGTATTTT.

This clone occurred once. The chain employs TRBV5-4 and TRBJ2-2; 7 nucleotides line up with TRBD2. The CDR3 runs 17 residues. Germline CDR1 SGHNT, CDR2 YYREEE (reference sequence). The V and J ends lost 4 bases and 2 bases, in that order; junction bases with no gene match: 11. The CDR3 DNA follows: TGTGCCAGCAGCCCAATCTGGGCGGGGGAAAACACCGGGGAGCTGTTTTTT. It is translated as CASSPIWAGENTGELFF.

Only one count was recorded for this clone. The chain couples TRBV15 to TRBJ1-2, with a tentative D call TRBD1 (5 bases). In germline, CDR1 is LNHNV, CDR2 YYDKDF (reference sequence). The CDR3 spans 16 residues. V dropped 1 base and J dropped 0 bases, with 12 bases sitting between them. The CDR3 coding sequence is TGTGCCACCAGCAGAGCCCGGGGGACGTCTAACTATGGCTACACCTTC. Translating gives CATSRARGTSNYGYTF.

Here the CDR3 reads CASSLGTSGNTIYF. Written as DNA, the CDR3 is TGTGCCAGCAGCCTCGGGACGTCTGGAAACACCATATATTTT. The chain recombines TRBV3-1 (or the pseudogene TRBV3-2) with TRBJ1-3, with D possibly matching TRBD1 (5 bases). The V and J ends lost 4 bases and 1 base respectively, with 8 bases between them. The CDR3 covers 14 residues. The germline V gene has CDR1 LGHDT and CDR2 YNNKEL (reference sequence).

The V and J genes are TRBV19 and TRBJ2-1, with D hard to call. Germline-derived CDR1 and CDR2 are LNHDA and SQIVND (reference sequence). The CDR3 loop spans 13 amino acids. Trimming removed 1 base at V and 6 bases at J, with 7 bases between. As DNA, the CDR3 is TGTGCCAGTAGTATAGTTGGTTCCAATGAGCAGTTCTTC. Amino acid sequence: CASSIVGSNEQFF.

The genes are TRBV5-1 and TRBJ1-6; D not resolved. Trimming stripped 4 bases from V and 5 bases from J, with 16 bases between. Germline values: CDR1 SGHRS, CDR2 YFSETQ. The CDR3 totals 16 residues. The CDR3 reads CASSPLSSRNNSPLHF. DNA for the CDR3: TGCGCCAGCAGCCCCTTGAGCAGTCGGAATAATTCACCCCTCCACTTT.

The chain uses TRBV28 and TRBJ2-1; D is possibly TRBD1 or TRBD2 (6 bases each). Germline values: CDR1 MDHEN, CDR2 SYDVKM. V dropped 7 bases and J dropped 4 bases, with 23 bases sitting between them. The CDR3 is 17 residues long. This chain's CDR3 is CASTKSLAGRGYNEQFF. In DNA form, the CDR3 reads TGTGCCAGCACTAAATCTCTCGCGGGAAGGGGGTACAATGAGCAGTTCTTC. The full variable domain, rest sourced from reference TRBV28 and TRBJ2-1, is DVKVTQSSRYLVKRTGEKVFLECVQDMDHENMFWYRQDPGLGLRLIYFSYDVKMKEKGDIPEGYSVSREKKERFSLILESASTNQTSMYLCASTKSLAGRGYNEQFFGPGTRLTVL.

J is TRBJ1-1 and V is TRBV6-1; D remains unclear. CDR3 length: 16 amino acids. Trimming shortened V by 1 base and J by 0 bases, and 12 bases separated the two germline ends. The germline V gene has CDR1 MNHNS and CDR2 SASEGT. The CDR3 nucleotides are TGTGCCAGCAGTGAAGTTAATTGGGGTTTGAACACTGAAGCTTTCTTT. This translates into CASSEVNWGLNTEAFF.

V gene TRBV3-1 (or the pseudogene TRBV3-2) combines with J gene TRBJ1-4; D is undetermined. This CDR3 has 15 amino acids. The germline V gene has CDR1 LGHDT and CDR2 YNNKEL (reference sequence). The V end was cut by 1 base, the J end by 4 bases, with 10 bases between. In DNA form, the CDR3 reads TGTGCCAGCAGCCAAGTTGGCGGCCTTAATGAAAAACTGTTTTTT. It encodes CASSQVGGLNEKLFF.

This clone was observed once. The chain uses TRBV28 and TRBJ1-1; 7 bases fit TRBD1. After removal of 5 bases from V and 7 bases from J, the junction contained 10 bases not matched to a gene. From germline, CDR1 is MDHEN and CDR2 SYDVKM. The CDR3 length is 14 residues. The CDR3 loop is CASSAPGTVIEAFF. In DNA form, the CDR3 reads TGTGCCAGCAGTGCCCCGGGGACAGTGATTGAAGCTTTCTTT.

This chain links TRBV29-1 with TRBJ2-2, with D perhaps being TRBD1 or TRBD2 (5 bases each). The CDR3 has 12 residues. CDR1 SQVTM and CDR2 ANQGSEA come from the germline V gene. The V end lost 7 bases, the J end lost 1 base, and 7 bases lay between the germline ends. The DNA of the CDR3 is TGCAGCGGGGGGTGGAACACCGGGGAGCTGTTTTTT. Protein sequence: CSGGWNTGELFF.

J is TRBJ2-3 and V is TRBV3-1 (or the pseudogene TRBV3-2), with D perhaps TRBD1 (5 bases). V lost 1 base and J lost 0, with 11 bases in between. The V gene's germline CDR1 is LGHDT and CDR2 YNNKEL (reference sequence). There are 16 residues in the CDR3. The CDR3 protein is CASSQAIRQSTDTQYF. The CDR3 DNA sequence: TGTGCCAGCAGCCAAGCTATCAGACAGAGCACAGATACGCAGTATTTT.